A single sample gave rise to the 20 T cell receptor beta chains below, sequenced in a study of T cells in Graves' hyperthyroidism and ophthalmopathy. Template material for amplifying TCR beta CDR3 regions consisted of RNA transcripts. The HTBI primer set served for first-round RT-PCR of the TCR CDR3. TCRdb fed the multiplex PCR reads into MiXCR, producing one record per CDR3 protein. The table shows 500,000 to 600,000 distinct CDR3 sequences, with over 45% occurring only once. The sequenced sample was peripheral blood or thyroid tissue (not recorded which). The receptors were sampled from an adult woman with Graves' disease, either hyperthyroidism or ophthalmopathy (not recorded which).

This chain connects TRBV25-1 to TRBJ2-7, with D perhaps TRBD2 (5 bases). The CDR3 runs 12 residues. V lost 6 bases to trimming and J lost 8 bases, with 14 bases between them. Germline CDR1 MGHDK, CDR2 SYGVNS. CDR3 sequence: CASSRDYSKQYF. The DNA for the CDR3 is TGTGCCAGCAGCCGAGACTATAGCAAGCAGTACTTC.

The V and J genes are TRBV5-1 and TRBJ1-2, with 10 bases matching TRBD1. Germline CDR1 and CDR2: SGHRS and YFSETQ. V shed 4 bases, J shed 4 bases, and the junction held 4 bases outside the gene matches. This CDR3 comprises 14 residues. The CDR3 protein is CASSTGQGGYGYTF. DNA for the CDR3: TGCGCCAGCAGCACAGGACAGGGGGGCTATGGCTACACCTTC.

This clonotype has at least ten counts. CDR3 in amino acids: CSSRESMNTEAFF. CDR3 DNA sequence: TGCAGCTCCCGGGAAAGCATGAACACTGAAGCTTTCTTT. The chain uses TRBV20-1 and TRBJ1-1, with D unclear. CDR1 is DFQATT and CDR2 is SNEGSKA in the germline V gene (reference sequence). CDR3 length: 13 amino acids.

This clonotype has just a few counts. V and J are TRBV29-1 and TRBJ1-3; D not resolved. V dropped 7 bases and J dropped 0 bases, with 4 bases sitting between them. This CDR3 spans 11 amino acids. Germline assignment: CDR1 SQVTM and CDR2 ANQGSEA. CDR3 protein: CSGSSGNTIYF. In DNA form, the CDR3 reads TGCAGCGGCAGCTCTGGAAACACCATATATTTT.

This clonotype has just a few counts. The chain uses TRBV7-9 and TRBJ1-2, with D possibly TRBD1 on 5 matching bases. Trimming removed 6 bases at V and 3 bases at J, with 14 bases between. The CDR3 is made up of 14 amino acids. Germline CDR1 reads SEHNR; CDR2 reads FQNEAQ (reference sequence). CDR3 sequence reads: CASSADSTYYGYTF. CDR3 sequence (DNA): TGTGCCAGCAGTGCCGACAGCACATACTATGGCTACACCTTC.

This rearrangement joins TRBV10-3 to TRBJ1-1; D perhaps matches TRBD1 (6 bases). The germline V gene has CDR1 ENHRY and CDR2 SYGVKD. Deletions cut 6 bases from V and 0 bases from J, with 8 bases between. This CDR3 spans 13 amino acids. The CDR3 nucleotides are TGTGCCATCAGAGGGGGGATGAACACTGAAGCTTTCTTT. Its protein product is CAIRGGMNTEAFF.

This chain connects TRBV11-2 to TRBJ2-3; D not resolved. The CDR3 covers 13 residues. Trimming removed 1 base at V and 5 bases at J, with 7 bases between. CDR1 is SGHAT, CDR2 FQNNGV, per germline. The CDR3 coding sequence is TGTGCCAGCAGCTTAGGAGTTAGAGATACGCAGTATTTT. The encoded protein is CASSLGVRDTQYF.

Regarding this clonotype: The junction and the germline gene differ at one end; a read error may be behind it. V is TRBV7-3 and J is TRBJ2-7; possibly TRBD1 for D (6 bases). The CDR3 totals 13 residues. Germline values: CDR1 SGHTA, CDR2 FQGTGA. CDR3 sequence: CASSSMTGYEQYF. Here the CDR3 DNA reads TGCGCCAGCAGTTCCATGACAGGTTACGAGCAGTACTTC.

The sample holds many counts of this clonotype. The chain joins TRBV4-1 to TRBJ1-2; tentative D call: TRBD1 (5 bases). The CDR3 is made up of 18 amino acids. The V gene's germline CDR1 is MGHRA and CDR2 YSYEKL. Trimming removed 0 bases from V and 5 bases from J, with 22 bases in between. The CDR3 reads CASSQEGRDRPDPYGYTF. CDR3 nucleotides: TGCGCCAGCAGCCAAGAGGGGCGGGACCGACCGGATCCTTATGGCTACACCTTC.

This clonotype was seen repeatedly, ten times or more. This rearrangement joins TRBV20-1 to TRBJ1-2; D ambiguous. This CDR3 region has 11 residues. Germline V gene data show CDR1 as DFQATT and CDR2 as SNEGSKA (reference sequence). Trimming took off 1 base at V and 8 bases at J, with 8 bases between the two ends. The CDR3 loop is CSARVGNGYTF. CDR3 DNA sequence: TGCAGTGCTAGAGTAGGGAACGGCTACACCTTC.

The rearrangement joins TRBV7-6 to TRBJ2-5, with unresolved D. The CDR3 extends over 13 amino acids. Germline V CDR1 and CDR2: SGHVS, FNYEAQ. V gave up 6 bases and J gave up 5 bases, with 13 bases separating them. CDR3 amino acids: CASSPTVGETQYF. The CDR3 DNA sequence: TGTGCCAGCAGTCCCACTGTGGGGGAGACCCAGTACTTC.

This clonotype occurred a few times. This sequence joins TRBV28 and TRBJ1-3; 9 bases are shared with TRBD1. The trim removed 2 bases at V and 4 bases at J, leaving 3 bases unmatched. The CDR3 is 15 amino acids. Germline V gives CDR1 MDHEN, CDR2 SYDVKM. The CDR3 reads CASSLRGTGGNTIYF. The CDR3 DNA follows: TGTGCCAGCAGTTTACGCGGGACAGGGGGAAACACCATATATTTT.

This clonotype occurred many times. This chain links TRBV9 with TRBJ1-6; D uncertain. The CDR3 runs 13 residues. Germline V gene data show CDR1 as SGDLS and CDR2 as YYNGEE. Trimming cost V 3 bases and J 7 bases, with 8 bases left between them. CDR3 amino acids: CASSGDSNSPLHF. The CDR3, as DNA: TGTGCCAGCAGCGGCGACTCAAATTCACCCCTCCACTTT.

In its sample, this clonotype was seen many times. The V and J genes are TRBV15 and TRBJ1-1, with no clear D. The CDR3 extends over 14 amino acids. The germline CDR1 and CDR2 sequences are LNHNV and YYDKDF (reference sequence). V was clipped by 5 bases and J by 3 bases, with 13 bases between them. The CDR3 is CATSRGEGDTEAFF. CDR3 bases: TGTGCCACCAGCCGCGGAGAGGGCGACACTGAAGCTTTCTTT.

The chain combines TRBV7-9 with TRBJ2-7, with a tentative D call TRBD1 (6 bases). CDR1 is SEHNR, CDR2 FQNEAQ, per germline (reference sequence). The ends were cut back, 4 bases at V and 7 bases at J, with 14 bases in the middle. This CDR3 region has 13 residues. CDR3 region: CASSSGGAFEQYF. The CDR3 DNA is TGTGCCAGCAGCTCTGGGGGCGCTTTTGAGCAGTACTTC.

This clonotype showed up many times. The genes are TRBV20-1 and TRBJ2-2; D not resolved. Trimming took off 5 bases at V and 3 bases at J, with 16 bases between the two ends. The CDR3 has 15 amino acids. CDR1 is DFQATT, CDR2 SNEGSKA, per germline (reference sequence). The CDR3, as DNA: TGCAGTGCTCGTACGTCTGAACAATACACCGGGGAGCTGTTTTTT. Protein: CSARTSEQYTGELFF.

This clonotype was seen just once. The V and J genes are TRBV6-2 or TRBV6-3 and TRBJ1-1, with D possibly being TRBD1 (6 bases). V was cut by 6 bases and J by 8 bases, with 13 bases left in between. Germline V gene data show CDR1 as MNHEY and CDR2 as SVGEGT. CDR3 length equals 12 residues. The CDR3 protein is CASSPTGREAFF. DNA of the CDR3: TGTGCCAGCAGCCCCACAGGGAGGGAAGCTTTCTTT.

CDR3 DNA sequence: TGTGCCACCAGTGATCCCGCGGCCAGTAGCTTTGATGAGCAGTTCTTC. Its translation: CATSDPAASSFDEQFF. The chain couples TRBV24-1 to TRBJ2-1; D is unresolved. The germline gives CDR1 KGHDR, CDR2 SFDVKD. V was clipped by 3 bases and J by 8 bases, with 19 bases between them. The CDR3 extends over 16 amino acids.

This clonotype was detected ten times or more. V is TRBV3-1 and J is TRBJ1-1; the D is unclear. Germline loops: CDR1 LGHDT, CDR2 YNNKEL (reference sequence). Trimming removed 0 bases at V and 7 bases at J, with 9 bases between. This CDR3 region has 13 residues. CDR3 in amino acids: CASSQDRVGEAFF. The CDR3 DNA reads as TGTGCCAGCAGCCAAGACAGAGTGGGTGAAGCTTTCTTT.

V is TRBV10-3 and J is TRBJ1-5; 7 bases match TRBD1. There are 15 residues in the CDR3. The V gene end was trimmed by 2 bases and the J gene end by 5 bases; junction bases not matched to a gene: 6. Germline CDR1 ENHRY, CDR2 SYGVKD. CDR3 protein: CAISERTGYDQPQHF. The CDR3 nucleotides read TGTGCCATCAGTGAGAGGACAGGATACGATCAGCCCCAGCATTTT.